This T cell receptor (beta chain) was found in a study of blood T cell repertoires in COVID-19. Some clones are missing from TCRdb's copy, which holds only in-frame ones; the method was immunoSEQ multiplex PCR. The sample gives around 290,000 clones, around 86% of which show up once; 1.5% to 2% is in the top ten. The CDR3 is 14 residues long. Germline CDR1 reads LGHNA; CDR2 reads YNFKEQ. V lost 8 bases and J 0 bases, leaving 11 bases between the germline ends. The receptor was derived from a middle-aged woman who had recovered from COVID-19. Sequencing was carried out using PBMCs or T cells enriched from blood (not recorded which). The J gene is TRBJ1-5, the V gene TRBV4-2; D unresolved. This chain's CDR3 is CASAGGNSNQPQHF. CDR3 bases: TGTGCCAGCGCCGGAGGGAATAGCAATCAGCCCCAGCATTTT.